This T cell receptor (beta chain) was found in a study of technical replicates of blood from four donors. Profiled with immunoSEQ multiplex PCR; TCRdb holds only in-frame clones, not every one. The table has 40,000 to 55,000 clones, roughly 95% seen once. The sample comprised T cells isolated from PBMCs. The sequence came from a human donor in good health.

As DNA, the CDR3 is TGTGCCAGCAGTTACTCCAGACCCCCGGGGGAGGAGCAGTACTTC. Encoded protein: CASSYSRPPGEEQYF. The chain links TRBV6-5 to TRBJ2-7; a possible D gene is TRBD2 (6 bases). The CDR3 is 15 residues long. The V end lost 0 bases, the J end lost 7 bases, and 16 bases lay between the germline ends. The germline CDR1 and CDR2 sequences are MNHEY and SVGAGI.